This T cell receptor (beta chain) was captured in a study of blood T cells in healthy people across ages. It was with a sample-barcoded 5' primer and a J-beta primer mix that a second PCR of roughly 6 to 12 cycles was run. Each CDR3 protein is one row after TCRdb ran MiXCR on the 5' RACE reads. The sample carries roughly 1.9 million distinct CDR3 sequences, about 39% recorded once. This clonotype was found a few times. One junction end does not reproduce the germline sequence, and a read error may be involved. Germline values: CDR1 SGDLS, CDR2 YYNGEE. The CDR3 has 14 amino acids. Source material: blood. This clonotype was sampled from a human donor in good health. V usage is TRBV9 and J usage is TRBJ2-5; D may be TRBD1 (6 bases). CDR3 loop: CARSVGGNKESQYF. CDR3 nucleotide sequence: TGTGCCCGCAGCGTAGGGGGTAACAAAGAGAGCCAGTACTTC.